A selection of T cell receptor beta chains follows, all from one sample in a study of T cells after yellow fever vaccination. MiXCR was run by TCRdb on the 5' RACE reads, yielding one entry per CDR3 protein. Found here are 400,000 to 450,000 distinct CDR3 sequences, approximately 18% of them singletons; the top ten hold roughly a sixth. The sequencing here drew on PBMCs, taken before the yellow fever booster vaccination. The source of these receptors is a man aged 18 to 30 who received the YFV17D yellow fever vaccine. Each CDR3 is given with its conserved first and last residue. D genes are given only for firm matches. Clone sizes are given selectively: once, few, many, or a class where the clone is expanded.

size: few; D: NA; J: TRBJ1-1; V: TRBV12-3/TRBV12-4; DNA: TGTGCCAGCAGCTTTTCAGGGGATCTGAACACTGAAGCTTTCTTT; CDR3: CASSFSGDLNTEAFF
size: NA; D: TRBD1; J: TRBJ1-6; V: TRBV20-1; DNA: TGCAGTGCTATGCCCCTCGGACAGGCCTATAATTCACCCCTCCACTTT; CDR3: CSAMPLGQAYNSPLHF
size: NA; D: TRBD2; J: TRBJ2-1; V: TRBV7-9; DNA: TGTGCCAGCAGCTTTAGCGGGGGGGCCAATGAGCAGTTCTTC; CDR3: CASSFSGGANEQFF
size: few; D: NA; J: TRBJ1-5; V: TRBV7-9; DNA: TGTGCCAGCAGCATTCCGGGGGTTAATCAGCCCCAGCATTTT; CDR3: CASSIPGVNQPQHF
size: few; D: TRBD1; J: TRBJ1-2; V: TRBV18; DNA: TGTGCCAGCTCACCTGGACAGGAGGGACGCTATGGCTACACCTTC; CDR3: CASSPGQEGRYGYTF
size: few; D: NA; J: TRBJ2-2; V: TRBV10-1; DNA: TGCGCCAGCTCAATGAACACCGGGGAGCTGTTTTTT; CDR3: CASSMNTGELFF
size: NA; D: TRBD1; J: TRBJ1-3; V: TRBV5-1; DNA: TGCGCCAGCAGCTTGGAGGGACAGGGGAGCTCTGGAAACACCATATATTTT; CDR3: CASSLEGQGSSGNTIYF
size: few; D: NA; J: TRBJ1-2; V: TRBV20-1; DNA: TGCAGTGCTAGGGAGCCCGCGCGGAACTATGGCTACACCTTC; CDR3: CSAREPARNYGYTF
size: few; D: NA; J: TRBJ1-1; V: TRBV5-1; DNA: TGCGCCAGCAGCTTGGTGGAGGGGACTGAAGCTTTCTTT; CDR3: CASSLVEGTEAFF
size: NA; D: TRBD1; J: TRBJ1-3; V: TRBV11-2; DNA: TGTGCCAGCAGCTTAGGCAAGGGACGGGACAGGGGCTTCAACACCATATATTTT; CDR3: CASSLGKGRDRGFNTIYF
size: NA; D: NA; J: TRBJ1-3; V: TRBV6-5; DNA: TGTGCCAGCAGGCAAGGGATCTCTGGAAACACCATATATTTT; CDR3: CASRQGISGNTIYF
size: NA; D: NA; J: TRBJ1-2; V: TRBV29-1; DNA: TGCAGCGTCCAGGACACTATGGCTGGCTACACCTTC; CDR3: CSVQDTMAGYTF
size: few; D: NA; J: TRBJ1-6; V: TRBV20-1; DNA: TGCAGTGCTAGTCCGGGGGACGAGACACCCCTCCACTTT; CDR3: CSASPGDETPLHF
size: NA; D: NA; J: TRBJ1-1; V: TRBV6-5; DNA: TGTGCCAGCAAGGCAGGGATGAACACTGAAGCTTTCTTT; CDR3: CASKAGMNTEAFF
size: NA; D: TRBD1; J: TRBJ2-2; V: TRBV7-2; DNA: TGTGCCAGCAGCGAGCAGACAGGGGTTAACACCGGGGAGCTGTTTTTT; CDR3: CASSEQTGVNTGELFF
size: NA; D: TRBD2; J: TRBJ2-1; V: TRBV29-1; DNA: TGCAGCGTGGTCGCAATAACTAGCGGGGTAATGTCCAATGAGCAGTTCTTC; CDR3: CSVVAITSGVMSNEQFF
size: many; D: NA; J: TRBJ2-3; V: TRBV7-9; DNA: TGTGCCAGCAGCCCTCCTAGCACAGATACGCAGTATTTT; CDR3: CASSPPSTDTQYF
size: many; D: NA; J: TRBJ1-1; V: TRBV29-1; DNA: TGCAGCGGGAGGTTTGGGGGCACTGAAGCTTTCTTT; CDR3: CSGRFGGTEAFF
size: few; D: NA; J: TRBJ2-5; V: TRBV5-5; DNA: TGTGCCAGCAGCAGGGATGGGCAGCCCGCGGAGACCCAGTACTTC; CDR3: CASSRDGQPAETQYF
size: NA; D: NA; J: TRBJ2-2; V: TRBV20-1; DNA: TGCAGTGCCACGACTAGGTTGAGGTTCTTAAACACCGGGGAGCTGTTTTTT; CDR3: CSATTRLRFLNTGELFF
size: few; D: NA; J: TRBJ2-5; V: TRBV5-6; DNA: TGTGCCAGCAGCTCGGTACCAGAGACCCAGTACTTC; CDR3: CASSSVPETQYF
size: few; D: NA; J: TRBJ2-2; V: TRBV27; DNA: TGTGCCTGGGGCAGCCACGGGGAGCTGTTTTTT; CDR3: CAWGSHGELFF
size: few; D: NA; J: TRBJ1-2; V: TRBV29-1; DNA: TGCAGCGTCCGCGACAGTTTCTATGGCTACACCTTC; CDR3: CSVRDSFYGYTF
size: few; D: TRBD1; J: TRBJ1-2; V: TRBV4-2; DNA: TGTGCCAGCAGCCAAGATCCAGGGGGGGACTATGGCTACACCTTC; CDR3: CASSQDPGGDYGYTF
size: NA; D: NA; J: TRBJ1-2; V: TRBV7-2; DNA: TGTGCCAGCAGCCCGAAATTCCGGGATTTCTATGGCTACACCTTC; CDR3: CASSPKFRDFYGYTF